These T cell receptor beta chains were read from a single sample in a study of blood T cell repertoires in COVID-19. Profiled with immunoSEQ multiplex PCR; TCRdb holds only in-frame clones, not every one. The sample lists under 110,000 clones, roughly four fifths occurring once. The sequenced sample was peripheral blood. The origin of the receptors is a woman aged 60-70 years with acute or convalescent COVID-19. CDR3s include the opening cysteine and the closing phenylalanine or tryptophan. D genes are given only for firm matches. Not every row has a clone size; where given, it reads once, few, many or a size class.

V	J	D	size	DNA	CDR3
TRBV29-1	TRBJ2-1	-	-	TGCAGCGACCTGATCCGGGAGCAGTTCTTC	CSDLIREQFF
TRBV7-3	TRBJ1-1	-	-	TGTGCCAGCAGCCTCACAGGCCCGAACACTGAAGCTTTCTTT	CASSLTGPNTEAFF
TRBV6-5	TRBJ1-1	TRBD1	-	TGTGCCAGCAGGATCGGACAGGCACGAGAAGCTTTCTTT	CASRIGQAREAFF
TRBV18	TRBJ2-5	TRBD1	-	TGTGCCAGCTCACCTACTTCGACAGGGAAAGAGACCCAGTACTTC	CASSPTSTGKETQYF
TRBV2	TRBJ1-6	-	-	TGTGCCGAATCAGGGGAGAATAATTCACCCCTCCACTTT	CAESGENNSPLHF
TRBV6-6	TRBJ1-3	TRBD1	-	TGTGCCAGCAGTTACTCGGACAGGGGCTCTGGAAACACCATATATTTT	CASSYSDRGSGNTIYF
TRBV21-1	TRBJ1-1	-	-	TGTGCCAGCAGCAAAGACTCAGGGTGTCCGGAAAAACCGAACACTGAAGCTTTCTTT	CASSKDSGCPEKPNTEAFF
TRBV10-3	TRBJ1-1	TRBD1	-	TGTGCCATCAGGGACTCCGGGACAGAGAACACTGAAGCTTTCTTT	CAIRDSGTENTEAFF
TRBV5-6	TRBJ1-5	TRBD1	-	TGTGCCAGCAGCTTCAGGGGGCGCGATCAGCCCCAGCATTTT	CASSFRGRDQPQHF
TRBV6-5	TRBJ1-2	-	-	TGTGCCAGCAGCGCGGCCCTTAACTATGGCTACACCTTC	CASSAALNYGYTF
TRBV2	TRBJ2-5	-	-	TGTGCCAGCTCCAGGGTCAGAGAGACCCAGTACTTC	CASSRVRETQYF
TRBV2	TRBJ2-5	-	-	TGTGCCAGCAGTGTTAACGAGGGTGGAGGGGAGACCCAGTACTTC	CASSVNEGGGETQYF
TRBV18	TRBJ1-1	-	once	TGTGCCAGCTCACCTACACAGGAGACTGAAGCTTTCTTT	CASSPTQETEAFF
TRBV2	TRBJ2-5	TRBD1	-	TGTGCCAGCAGTAGCGACAGGGGGCAGGAGACCCAGTACTTC	CASSSDRGQETQYF
TRBV5-1	TRBJ2-1	-	-	TGCGCCAGCAGCTTGGTTCCGGGAGAAGACAATGAGCAGTTCTTC	CASSLVPGEDNEQFF
TRBV30	TRBJ1-2	-	-	TGTGCCTGGAGTGTAGCGGGGATGGACGGCTACACCTTC	CAWSVAGMDGYTF
TRBV7-2	TRBJ2-1	TRBD2	-	TGTGCCAGCAGCTTCCCAACTAGCGGGACAAACAATGAGCAGTTCTTC	CASSFPTSGTNNEQFF
TRBV2	TRBJ2-7	TRBD1	-	TGTGCCAGCAGACAGGGGGAATACGAGCAGTACTTC	CASRQGEYEQYF
TRBV28	TRBJ1-5	-	-	TGTGCCAGCAGTTTAGGCTCGCATATTCAGCCCCAGCATTTT	CASSLGSHIQPQHF
TRBV6-5	TRBJ1-5	TRBD1	-	TGTGCCAGCAGATTACAGGGGATCGGTCAGCCCCAGCATTTT	CASRLQGIGQPQHF
TRBV7-9	TRBJ2-7	TRBD1	once	TGTGCCAGCAGCTTCGGGACAGGGCCCTCTCCCCACGAGCAGTACTTC	CASSFGTGPSPHEQYF
TRBV6-2/TRBV6-3	TRBJ2-3	TRBD1	-	TGTGCCAGCAGTTACAGTGGACGAACAGGGGACCCTAGCACAGATACGCAGTATTTT	CASSYSGRTGDPSTDTQYF
TRBV11-3	TRBJ2-1	-	-	TGTGCCAGCAGCTCTGATAGCGCCTCTGGGAATGAGCAGTTCTTC	CASSSDSASGNEQFF
TRBV10-3	TRBJ1-6	-	-	TGTGCCATCAGTGAGTTGTCAGGGGACTATAATTCACCCCTCCACTTT	CAISELSGDYNSPLHF
TRBV9	TRBJ2-7	TRBD2	-	TGTGCCAGCAGCGTAGGGGTTAGCGGGGTATACGAGCAGTACTTC	CASSVGVSGVYEQYF
TRBV7-6	TRBJ2-2	TRBD2	few	TGTGCCAGCAGCTCAACCCTTAGCGGGCCCCGGACCGGGGAGCTGTTTTTT	CASSSTLSGPRTGELFF
TRBV5-1	TRBJ2-7	TRBD1	-	TGCGCCAGCAAGTACGGGGACAGCGCCTACGAGCAGTACTTC	CASKYGDSAYEQYF
TRBV11-1	TRBJ2-3	-	-	TGTGCCAGCAGCTTCCAGGGGGGTAGCACAGATACGCAGTATTTT	CASSFQGGSTDTQYF
TRBV28	TRBJ2-3	TRBD1	-	TGTGCCAGCAGTTTATCAGGGGGTACGCAGTATTTT	CASSLSGGTQYF
TRBV5-1	TRBJ2-3	-	-	TGCGCCAGCAGCCCAGCCGGGATCAGCACAGATACGCAGTATTTT	CASSPAGISTDTQYF
TRBV5-1	TRBJ1-2	-	-	TGCGCCAGCAGTTCTCTTCTTAATGGCTACACCTTC	CASSSLLNGYTF
TRBV6-1	TRBJ1-5	-	-	TGTGCCAGCAGTGCAATGACAGGCTATAGCAATCAGCCCCAGCATTTT	CASSAMTGYSNQPQHF
TRBV3-1/TRBV3-2	TRBJ2-3	TRBD2	-	TGTGCCAGCAGCCGAAAAGGACTAGCGGCAGATACGCAGTATTTT	CASSRKGLAADTQYF
TRBV28	TRBJ2-3	TRBD2	once	TGTGCCTGGCGGGGGGTGAGCACAGATACGCAGTATTTT	CAWRGVSTDTQYF
TRBV5-1	TRBJ1-4	-	-	TGCGCCAGCAGCTTGGGGACTGAGGGCGTGGAAAAACTGTTTTTT	CASSLGTEGVEKLFF
TRBV6-5	TRBJ1-1	-	-	TGTGCCAGCACCCAAAACCAGGGATGGAACACTGAAGCTTTCTTT	CASTQNQGWNTEAFF
TRBV3-1/TRBV3-2	TRBJ2-1	TRBD2	once	TGTGCCAGCAGCCTAGCGGGGGCTTCCTACAATGAGCAGTTCTTC	CASSLAGASYNEQFF
TRBV5-6	TRBJ1-2	TRBD1	-	TGTGCCAGCAGCCGGGACAGGGGGCTGATCTATGGCTACACCTTC	CASSRDRGLIYGYTF
TRBV29-1	TRBJ1-2	-	-	TGCAGCCTCTCTAGCCTTTCTAATCCTGGGCTTGGCTACACCTTC	CSLSSLSNPGLGYTF
TRBV5-6	TRBJ2-1	TRBD1	-	TGTGCCAGCAGCTTGTATAACAGGGGTGATGAGCAGTTCTTC	CASSLYNRGDEQFF
TRBV6-5	TRBJ2-1	-	-	TGTGCCAGCAGCACTGACAGGTACAATGAGCAGTTCTTC	CASSTDRYNEQFF
TRBV24-1	TRBJ2-1	TRBD1	-	TGTGCCACTCCCCCGGGACAGTACAATGAGCAGTTCTTC	CATPPGQYNEQFF
TRBV27	TRBJ2-5	TRBD2	-	TGTGCCAGCAGTTTAACCCCCCCAATGTCTAGCGGGGGGGCCAGGGAGACCCAGTACTTC	CASSLTPPMSSGGARETQYF
TRBV25-1	TRBJ2-4	-	-	TGTGCCAGCAGTGACGCACAGGGAGCCAAAAACATTCAGTACTTC	CASSDAQGAKNIQYF
TRBV11-2	TRBJ2-6	TRBD1	-	TGTGCCAGCAGCTGGGACAGGACCATCTCTGGGGCCAACGTCCTGACTTTC	CASSWDRTISGANVLTF
TRBV6-5	TRBJ1-2	TRBD1	-	TGTGCCAGCAGCGCCAGTACCGACAGGGGGCTCGGCTACACCTTC	CASSASTDRGLGYTF
TRBV7-3	TRBJ2-7	-	once	TGTGCCAGCAGCCAGAGCGAGGGTGGCGAGCAGTACTTC	CASSQSEGGEQYF
TRBV7-8	TRBJ2-1	TRBD2	-	TGTGCCAGCAGCTTAGGGACTAGCGGGCCATACTCCTACAATGAGCAGTTCTTC	CASSLGTSGPYSYNEQFF
TRBV15	TRBJ2-1	TRBD2	-	TGTGCCACCAGCCGTGGTGTCCATTCCGGGACTAGCGGGAGATTTTCCTACAATGAGCAGTTCTTC	CATSRGVHSGTSGRFSYNEQFF
TRBV3-1/TRBV3-2	TRBJ2-5	-	-	TGTGCCAGCAGCCAAGACCTGGGACTTGGAGGGGAGACCCAGTACTTC	CASSQDLGLGGETQYF
TRBV4-1	TRBJ1-2	TRBD1	few	TGCGCCAGCAGCCTGGGACAGGGGCTAGGGGATCATCCTTATGGCTACACCTTC	CASSLGQGLGDHPYGYTF
TRBV6-6	TRBJ2-1	-	-	TGTGCCAGCAGCGACGGCCCGGGACTGAATTTCCATGAGCAGTTCTTC	CASSDGPGLNFHEQFF
TRBV28	TRBJ1-1	-	-	TGTGCCAGCAGTTTAGTACAGGTGGATGAAGCTTTCTTT	CASSLVQVDEAFF
TRBV27	TRBJ2-4	-	-	TGTGCCAGCGTCGGAGGTTCAGCCAAAAACATTCAGTACTTC	CASVGGSAKNIQYF
TRBV7-5	TRBJ1-2	-	-	TGTGCCAGAAGCCTTCCCGGCGGCCGCACCTATGGCTACACCTTC	CARSLPGGRTYGYTF
TRBV28	TRBJ1-4	TRBD1	-	TGTGCCAGCAGTTCAGGGGGCGCGGGTGAAAAACTGTTTTTT	CASSSGGAGEKLFF
TRBV9	TRBJ2-1	TRBD2	-	TGTGCCAGCAGCGTGAGGACTAGCACTTCGTACAATGAGCAGTTCTTC	CASSVRTSTSYNEQFF
TRBV3-1/TRBV3-2	TRBJ1-6	TRBD1	-	TGTGCCAGCAGCCAGGGGGACAGGGGGCAATCACCCCTCCACTTT	CASSQGDRGQSPLHF
TRBV10-1	TRBJ1-3	-	-	TGCGCCAGCAGTGATCAGGGAACCAGCCCGGGAAACACCATATATTTT	CASSDQGTSPGNTIYF
TRBV5-1	TRBJ1-5	-	-	TGCGCCAGCAGCTTGGTCAGGTCCAGGGAATATAGCAATCAGCCCCAGCATTTT	CASSLVRSREYSNQPQHF